This T cell receptor (beta chain) was captured by sequencing in a study of T cell responses to AZD1222 COVID-19 vaccine. Generated by immunoSEQ multiplex PCR, the TCRdb table keeps only in-frame clones and is missing some. The data show just under 100,000 clones, with about 88% seen just once and 2.8% held by the top ten. The CDR3 length is 16 residues. V was pared by 4 bases and J by 0 bases, with 3 bases of the junction left unmatched. The germline CDR1 and CDR2 sequences are LNHDA and SQIVND (reference sequence). The sequence was obtained from an adult in good health. The chain carries TRBV19 and TRBJ2-1; 10 positions match TRBD2. The material was peripheral blood, obtained on day 0 of AZD1222 vaccination. Here the CDR3 reads CASSSTSGVSYNEQFF. The CDR3 DNA reads TGTGCCAGTAGTAGCACTAGCGGGGTCTCCTACAATGAGCAGTTCTTC.